This TCR beta chain was sequenced during a study of identical twins. Study outcomes and limitations: Insertions were fewer in abundant cord blood beta clonotypes, whereas memory repertoires showed none of this pattern. The models systematically underestimated how much out-of-frame TCR alpha was shared in monozygotic twins. Analyses of zero insertions could, in part, be confounded by invariant MAIT and iNKT cells.

The CDR3 runs to 13 residues. Germline V gene lookup returns CDR1 SGHRS and CDR2 YFSETQ. Trimming stripped 4 bases from V and 1 base from J, with 8 bases between. The table lists this clonotype with many counts. Its antigen is unidentified. TCRdb called the 5' RACE reads again in MiXCR, with one record for every CDR3 protein. This sample has approximately 150,000 distinct CDR3 sequences, with under 4.5% found just once. The receptor was derived from a young man in good health. This rearrangement joins TRBV5-1 to TRBJ1-1; D possibly corresponds to TRBD1 (6 bases). Material for sequencing was memory T cells sorted from blood. The CDR3 bases are TGCGCCAGCAGCGAGGGACAGAACACTGAAGCTTTCTTT. Amino acids: CASSEGQNTEAFF.